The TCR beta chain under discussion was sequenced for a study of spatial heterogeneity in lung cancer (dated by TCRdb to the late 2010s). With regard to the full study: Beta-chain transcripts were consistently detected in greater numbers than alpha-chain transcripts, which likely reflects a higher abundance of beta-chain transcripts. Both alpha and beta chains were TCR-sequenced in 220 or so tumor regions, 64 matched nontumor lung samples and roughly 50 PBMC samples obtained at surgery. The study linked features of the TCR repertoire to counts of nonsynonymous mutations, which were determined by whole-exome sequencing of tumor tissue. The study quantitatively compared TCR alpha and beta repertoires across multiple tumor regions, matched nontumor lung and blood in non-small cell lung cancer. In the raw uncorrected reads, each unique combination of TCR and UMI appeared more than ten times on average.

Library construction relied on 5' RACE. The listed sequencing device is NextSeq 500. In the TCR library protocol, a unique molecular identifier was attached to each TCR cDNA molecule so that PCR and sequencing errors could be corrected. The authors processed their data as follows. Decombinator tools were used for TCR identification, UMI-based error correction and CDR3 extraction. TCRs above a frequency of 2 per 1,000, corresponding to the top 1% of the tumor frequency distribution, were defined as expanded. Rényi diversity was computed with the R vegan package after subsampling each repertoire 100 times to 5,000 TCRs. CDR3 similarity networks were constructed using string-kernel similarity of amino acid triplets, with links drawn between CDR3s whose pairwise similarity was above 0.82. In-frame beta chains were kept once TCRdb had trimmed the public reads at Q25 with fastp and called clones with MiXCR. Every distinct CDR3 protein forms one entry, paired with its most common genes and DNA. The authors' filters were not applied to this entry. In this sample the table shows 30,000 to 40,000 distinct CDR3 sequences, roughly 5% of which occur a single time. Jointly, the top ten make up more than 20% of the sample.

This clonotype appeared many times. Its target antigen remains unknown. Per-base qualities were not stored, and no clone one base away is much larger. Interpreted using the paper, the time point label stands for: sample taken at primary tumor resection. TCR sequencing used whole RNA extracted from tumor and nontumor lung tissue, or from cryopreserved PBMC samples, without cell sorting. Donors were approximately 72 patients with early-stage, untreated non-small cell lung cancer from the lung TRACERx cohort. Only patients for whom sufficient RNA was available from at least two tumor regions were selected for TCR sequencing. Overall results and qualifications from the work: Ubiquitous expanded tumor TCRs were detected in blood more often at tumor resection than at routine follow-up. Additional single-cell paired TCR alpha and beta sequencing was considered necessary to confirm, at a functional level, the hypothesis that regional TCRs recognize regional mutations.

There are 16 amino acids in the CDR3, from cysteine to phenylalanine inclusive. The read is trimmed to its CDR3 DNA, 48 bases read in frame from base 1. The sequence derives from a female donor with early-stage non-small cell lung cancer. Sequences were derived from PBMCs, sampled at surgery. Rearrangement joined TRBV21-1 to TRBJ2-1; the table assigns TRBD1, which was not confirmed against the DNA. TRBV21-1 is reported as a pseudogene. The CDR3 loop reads CASSKDRDRGIYEQFF. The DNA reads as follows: TGTGCCAGCAGCAAAGACCGAGACAGGGGGATTTATGAGCAGTTCTTC.